This is a list of T cell receptor beta chains from one sample in a study of blood T cell repertoires in COVID-19. TCRdb keeps only in-frame clones here, not all; method: immunoSEQ multiplex PCR. The data show roughly 74,000 clones, about four fifths seen once. The sample comprised peripheral blood. The receptors were sampled from a man between 65 and 85 years old with acute or convalescent COVID-19. CDR3s include the opening cysteine and the closing phenylalanine or tryptophan. D genes are given only for firm matches. Expanded clones are given a class, and other clones once, few, many or no size at all.

j_gene: TRBJ2-1; v_gene: TRBV5-1; d_gene: TRBD2; abundance: -; CDR3nt: TGCGCCAGCAGGGCAAGCGGGAGCTCCTACAATGAGCAGTTCTTC; CDR3aa: CASRASGSSYNEQFF
j_gene: TRBJ2-5; v_gene: TRBV18; d_gene: TRBD2; abundance: -; CDR3nt: TGTGCCAGCTCACCCCGGACTAGCCCTGAGGAGACCCAGTACTTC; CDR3aa: CASSPRTSPEETQYF
j_gene: TRBJ2-2; v_gene: TRBV7-9; d_gene: TRBD2; abundance: -; CDR3nt: TGTGCCAGCAGCCAAAGCGGGGATGGCACCGGGGAGCTGTTTTTT; CDR3aa: CASSQSGDGTGELFF
j_gene: TRBJ2-3; v_gene: TRBV21-1; d_gene: -; abundance: -; CDR3nt: TGTGCCAGCAGCAAAGGGACTAGCGGGGGGGCGTGTACAGATACGCAGTATTTT; CDR3aa: CASSKGTSGGACTDTQYF
j_gene: TRBJ2-3; v_gene: TRBV5-4; d_gene: -; abundance: -; CDR3nt: TGTGCCAGCAGCTTCAGCGGTGCTAGCACAGATACGCAGTATTTT; CDR3aa: CASSFSGASTDTQYF
j_gene: TRBJ2-2; v_gene: TRBV6-5; d_gene: TRBD2; abundance: -; CDR3nt: TGTGCCAGCAGTATTAGCGGGACGAACACCGGGGAGCTGTTTTTT; CDR3aa: CASSISGTNTGELFF
j_gene: TRBJ2-7; v_gene: TRBV20-1; d_gene: -; abundance: -; CDR3nt: TGCAGTGCTGTAACTAGCACCGAGCAGTACTTC; CDR3aa: CSAVTSTEQYF
j_gene: TRBJ2-2; v_gene: TRBV7-7; d_gene: -; abundance: -; CDR3nt: TGTGCTAGCAGCCCCCTAAAGAGCACCGGGGAGCTGTTTTTT; CDR3aa: CASSPLKSTGELFF
j_gene: TRBJ2-1; v_gene: TRBV28; d_gene: TRBD2; abundance: -; CDR3nt: TGTGCCAGCAGCAATAGCGGGGGGAGCTCCTACAATGAGCAGTTCTTC; CDR3aa: CASSNSGGSSYNEQFF
j_gene: TRBJ2-7; v_gene: TRBV7-2; d_gene: TRBD1; abundance: -; CDR3nt: TGTGCCAGCAGCTTTGGACAGGAGTACGAGCAGTACTTC; CDR3aa: CASSFGQEYEQYF
j_gene: TRBJ2-1; v_gene: TRBV7-6; d_gene: -; abundance: -; CDR3nt: TGTGCCAGCACCCCCGGCGGTAGCTCCTACAATGAGCAGTTCTTC; CDR3aa: CASTPGGSSYNEQFF
j_gene: TRBJ1-4; v_gene: TRBV5-1; d_gene: -; abundance: -; CDR3nt: TGCGCCAGCAGCCGCACAGGGAGCGGTAATGAAAAACTGTTTTTT; CDR3aa: CASSRTGSGNEKLFF
j_gene: TRBJ2-5; v_gene: TRBV18; d_gene: -; abundance: few; CDR3nt: TGTGCCAGCTCACCTCAACAAGAGACCCAGTACTTC; CDR3aa: CASSPQQETQYF
j_gene: TRBJ2-3; v_gene: TRBV24-1; d_gene: -; abundance: few; CDR3nt: TGTGCCACCAGTGATTTGGGGCAGGGGATCGAAGATACGCAGTATTTT; CDR3aa: CATSDLGQGIEDTQYF
j_gene: TRBJ1-5; v_gene: TRBV30; d_gene: -; abundance: once; CDR3nt: TGTGCCTGGAGTGGAGACCCTAGACAGCCCCAGCATTTT; CDR3aa: CAWSGDPRQPQHF
j_gene: TRBJ2-2; v_gene: TRBV5-4; d_gene: TRBD1; abundance: once; CDR3nt: TGTGCCAGCAGCGGGACAGGGTTCACCGGGGAGCTGTTTTTT; CDR3aa: CASSGTGFTGELFF
j_gene: TRBJ2-1; v_gene: TRBV30; d_gene: -; abundance: -; CDR3nt: TGTGCCTGGAGTGAGGGAGTACCTGAGCAGTTCTTC; CDR3aa: CAWSEGVPEQFF
j_gene: TRBJ1-2; v_gene: TRBV29-1; d_gene: -; abundance: few; CDR3nt: TGCAGCGTTGCCATTACAGGGTTCTATGGCTACACCTTC; CDR3aa: CSVAITGFYGYTF
j_gene: TRBJ1-3; v_gene: TRBV19; d_gene: -; abundance: -; CDR3nt: TGTGCCAGTAGTATCGAGGTAGACGGTGGAAACACCATATATTTT; CDR3aa: CASSIEVDGGNTIYF
j_gene: TRBJ2-3; v_gene: TRBV6-5; d_gene: -; abundance: -; CDR3nt: TGTGCCAGCAGTTACTTCGCGGCCCGCACAGATACGCAGTATTTT; CDR3aa: CASSYFAARTDTQYF
j_gene: TRBJ2-3; v_gene: TRBV10-2; d_gene: -; abundance: -; CDR3nt: TGCGCCAGCAGACTAGCAGATACGCAGTATTTT; CDR3aa: CASRLADTQYF
j_gene: TRBJ2-7; v_gene: TRBV29-1; d_gene: -; abundance: -; CDR3nt: TGCAGCGTTGCCAGGTCCTACGAGCAGTACTTC; CDR3aa: CSVARSYEQYF
j_gene: TRBJ2-7; v_gene: TRBV11-2; d_gene: -; abundance: -; CDR3nt: TGTGCCAGCAGCCCAGCGGCACAAGCCGAGCAGTACTTC; CDR3aa: CASSPAAQAEQYF
j_gene: TRBJ2-3; v_gene: TRBV5-1; d_gene: -; abundance: -; CDR3nt: TGCGCCAGCAGCTATAGGGACTTAAAAGATACGCAGTATTTT; CDR3aa: CASSYRDLKDTQYF
j_gene: TRBJ2-1; v_gene: TRBV11-2; d_gene: TRBD2; abundance: -; CDR3nt: TGTGCCAGCAGTCGACAATTAGCGGGAGCCGCTGGGAGCAATGAGCAGTTCTTC; CDR3aa: CASSRQLAGAAGSNEQFF
j_gene: TRBJ1-4; v_gene: TRBV11-3; d_gene: -; abundance: once; CDR3nt: TGTGCCAGCAGCTTACCCCGGGAGGGGGGCGCAACTAATGAAAAACTGTTTTTT; CDR3aa: CASSLPREGGATNEKLFF
j_gene: TRBJ2-3; v_gene: TRBV10-1; d_gene: TRBD2; abundance: -; CDR3nt: TGCGCCAGCAGTGAAGCGGGAGGGAAGACAGATACGCAGTATTTT; CDR3aa: CASSEAGGKTDTQYF
j_gene: TRBJ2-1; v_gene: TRBV28; d_gene: TRBD1; abundance: -; CDR3nt: TGTGCCAGCAGTTTTGTGACAGGGAGAAACAATGAGCAGTTCTTC; CDR3aa: CASSFVTGRNNEQFF
j_gene: TRBJ2-1; v_gene: TRBV3-1/TRBV3-2; d_gene: TRBD2; abundance: -; CDR3nt: TGTGCCAGCAGCCTAGCGGGAGGGCCGAAGGAGGAGCAGTTCTTC; CDR3aa: CASSLAGGPKEEQFF
j_gene: TRBJ2-4; v_gene: TRBV10-2; d_gene: -; abundance: -; CDR3nt: TGCGCCAGCAGTGATATAGGGGTAAACATTCAGTACTTC; CDR3aa: CASSDIGVNIQYF
j_gene: TRBJ1-1; v_gene: TRBV7-3; d_gene: -; abundance: -; CDR3nt: TGTGCCAGCAGCTCGGTTCAGGGACGGGGGACTGAAGCTTTCTTT; CDR3aa: CASSSVQGRGTEAFF
j_gene: TRBJ2-1; v_gene: TRBV5-4; d_gene: -; abundance: -; CDR3nt: TGTGCCAGCAGCGCGGCGCCGGGGTACAATGAGCAGTTCTTC; CDR3aa: CASSAAPGYNEQFF
j_gene: TRBJ1-2; v_gene: TRBV5-1; d_gene: TRBD1; abundance: few; CDR3nt: TGCGCCAGCAGCTTGGGGACAGGGGGATCGGTTAACTATGGCTACACCTTC; CDR3aa: CASSLGTGGSVNYGYTF
j_gene: TRBJ2-2; v_gene: TRBV4-3; d_gene: -; abundance: -; CDR3nt: TGCGCCAGCAGCCCAGGCAGGACAGCAGTGAACACCGGGGAGCTGTTTTTT; CDR3aa: CASSPGRTAVNTGELFF
j_gene: TRBJ2-3; v_gene: TRBV12-2; d_gene: -; abundance: -; CDR3nt: TGTGCAAGTCGCTTAGAGGGACACCGGCCGTCAGCTACGCAGTATTTT; CDR3aa: CASRLEGHRPSATQYF
j_gene: TRBJ2-1; v_gene: TRBV6-5; d_gene: TRBD2; abundance: -; CDR3nt: TGTGCCAGCAGTTACCCCGGGACTAGGGTCAATGAGCAGTTCTTC; CDR3aa: CASSYPGTRVNEQFF
j_gene: TRBJ1-4; v_gene: TRBV7-9; d_gene: TRBD1; abundance: -; CDR3nt: TGTGCCAGCAGCCCCGTACAGGGGATTTCGGAAAAACTGTTTTTT; CDR3aa: CASSPVQGISEKLFF
j_gene: TRBJ2-7; v_gene: TRBV5-1; d_gene: TRBD2; abundance: once; CDR3nt: TGCGCCAGCAGCTTGTCGGGGGGACAGCAGTACTTC; CDR3aa: CASSLSGGQQYF
j_gene: TRBJ2-3; v_gene: TRBV12-5; d_gene: TRBD2; abundance: -; CDR3nt: TGTGCTAGTGGTTCGGGGGGGTCGGGTGCAGATACGCAGTATTTT; CDR3aa: CASGSGGSGADTQYF
j_gene: TRBJ1-6; v_gene: TRBV28; d_gene: TRBD1; abundance: once; CDR3nt: TGTGCCAGCAGTTTCTCCGGGACAGGGTCCAATTCACCCCTCCACTTT; CDR3aa: CASSFSGTGSNSPLHF
j_gene: TRBJ2-7; v_gene: TRBV7-8; d_gene: TRBD1; abundance: -; CDR3nt: TGTGCCAGCAGCTTCCAGGGGGCGATGTCCTACGAGCAGTACTTC; CDR3aa: CASSFQGAMSYEQYF
j_gene: TRBJ2-7; v_gene: TRBV9; d_gene: -; abundance: once; CDR3nt: TGTGCCAGCAGTCGGACTTTCTACGAGCAGTACTTC; CDR3aa: CASSRTFYEQYF